Listed below are T cell receptor beta chains from one sample, sequenced in a study of blood T cell repertoires in COVID-19. The protocol was immunoSEQ multiplex PCR, while the TCRdb copy is restricted to in-frame clones and leaves out a portion. The sample lists around 190,000 clones, 80% to 85% seen once, with around 8% in the top ten. Material: peripheral blood. The receptor set was obtained from a woman in her 70s with COVID-19, enrolled during active disease. CDR3s include the opening cysteine and the closing phenylalanine or tryptophan. D genes are given only for firm matches. Expanded clones are given a class, and other clones once, few, many or no size at all.

>once|TRBJ1-2|TRBD1|TRBV2
CASRTGTGLRHYGYTF
TGTGCCAGCAGGACCGGGACAGGGCTTCGACACTATGGCTACACCTTC
>NA|TRBJ2-1|TRBD1|TRBV7-6
CASSFSGGGEQFF
TGTGCCAGCAGCTTCTCAGGGGGCGGTGAGCAGTTCTTC
>NA|TRBJ1-1|NA|TRBV27
CASPVGGARGTEAFF
TGTGCCAGCCCTGTAGGGGGGGCCCGGGGCACTGAAGCTTTCTTT
>NA|TRBJ1-1|NA|TRBV6-2/TRBV6-3
CASSYGGLISMNTEAFF
TGTGCCAGCAGTTACGGGGGCCTAATTTCAATGAACACTGAAGCTTTCTTT
>once|TRBJ2-3|NA|TRBV9
CASSPLTSTDTQYF
TGTGCCAGCAGCCCACTCACTAGCACAGATACGCAGTATTTT
>NA|TRBJ2-3|NA|TRBV3-1/TRBV3-2
CASSQGSLGDTQYF
TGTGCCAGCAGCCAAGGGTCCCTAGGAGATACGCAGTATTTT
>once|TRBJ1-2|NA|TRBV7-2
CASSQGPLWDGYTF
TGTGCCAGCTCCCAGGGCCCGCTTTGGGATGGCTACACCTTC
>NA|TRBJ1-4|NA|TRBV19
CASNVRPNEKLFF
TGTGCCAGTAACGTCAGGCCTAATGAAAAACTGTTTTTT
>once|TRBJ2-5|TRBD2|TRBV3-1/TRBV3-2
CASSLSGGQETQYF
TGTGCCAGCAGCCTTAGCGGGGGACAAGAGACCCAGTACTTC
>NA|TRBJ2-1|TRBD2|TRBV29-1
CSVLAGTYNEQFF
TGCAGCGTACTAGCGGGGACCTACAATGAGCAGTTCTTC
>NA|TRBJ1-2|TRBD1|TRBV19
CASSTIRTGLNYGYTF
TGTGCCAGTAGTACCATAAGGACAGGGCTGAACTATGGCTACACCTTC
>NA|TRBJ2-7|NA|TRBV27
CASRELGGEQYF
TGTGCCAGTCGCGAGCTCGGTGGCGAGCAGTACTTC
>NA|TRBJ2-5|NA|TRBV9
CASSDTGIQETQYF
TGTGCCAGCAGCGATACAGGGATCCAAGAGACCCAGTACTTC
>NA|TRBJ2-7|TRBD2|TRBV5-1
CASSLGLAGISYEQYF
TGCGCCAGCAGCTTAGGACTAGCGGGGATATCCTACGAGCAGTACTTC
>NA|TRBJ2-3|TRBD1|TRBV7-2
CASSSTGLDTQYF
TGTGCCAGCAGCTCGACAGGGTTAGATACGCAGTATTTT
>NA|TRBJ1-2|TRBD1|TRBV27
CASRHLNAGTGGFYGYTF
TGTGCCAGCAGACACCTTAATGCCGGGACAGGGGGCTTCTATGGCTACACCTTC
>once|TRBJ2-2|TRBD2|TRBV11-2
CASSPGLAVAGELFF
TGTGCCAGCAGTCCCGGACTAGCGGTAGCCGGGGAGCTGTTTTTT
>NA|TRBJ1-1|NA|TRBV7-2
CASSLVVATEAFF
TGTGCCAGCAGCTTAGTGGTTGCGACTGAAGCTTTCTTT
>NA|TRBJ2-2|NA|TRBV18
CASSPRQGTGELFF
TGTGCCAGCTCACCACGGCAGGGCACCGGGGAGCTGTTTTTT
>NA|TRBJ1-4|NA|TRBV7-2
CASSQGSGKGVNEKLFF
TGTGCCAGCAGCCAAGGCAGTGGCAAGGGAGTTAATGAAAAACTGTTTTTT
>NA|TRBJ1-3|NA|TRBV7-8
CASSSQRSGNTIYF
TGTGCCAGCAGCTCACAGAGATCTGGAAACACCATATATTTT
>NA|TRBJ2-5|NA|TRBV5-1
CASSGGNSQETQYF
TGCGCCAGCAGCGGGGGCAACAGCCAAGAGACCCAGTACTTC
>NA|TRBJ2-6|NA|TRBV24-1
CATTPNTYSGANVLTF
TGTGCCACCACCCCGAACACCTATAGCGGGGCCAACGTCCTGACTTTC
>NA|TRBJ1-3|NA|TRBV6-5
CASSYHISGSGNTIYF
TGTGCCAGCAGTTACCACATCTCAGGGTCTGGAAACACCATATATTTT
>NA|TRBJ2-3|TRBD2|TRBV29-1
CSVDGLAGDTDTQYF
TGCAGCGTCGATGGACTAGCGGGGGACACAGATACGCAGTATTTT
>NA|TRBJ2-3|TRBD1|TRBV28
CASSPGGAGDTQYF
TGTGCCAGCAGTCCAGGGGGCGCGGGAGATACGCAGTATTTT
>NA|TRBJ2-1|NA|TRBV7-7
CASSLGLGADEQFF
TGTGCCAGCAGCTTAGGGTTGGGAGCAGATGAGCAGTTCTTC
>NA|TRBJ2-7|NA|TRBV3-1/TRBV3-2
CASSYSRGWEQYF
TGTGCCAGCAGTTATAGCAGGGGTTGGGAGCAGTACTTC
>few|TRBJ2-7|NA|TRBV7-2
CASSFGGLEYEQYF
TGTGCCAGCAGCTTTGGGGGCCTAGAGTACGAGCAGTACTTC
>NA|TRBJ2-2|TRBD1|TRBV6-5
CASSMTGSDTGELFF
TGTGCCAGCAGCATGACAGGGTCGGACACCGGGGAGCTGTTTTTT
>once|TRBJ2-1|NA|TRBV6-5
CASSYEVSGRNEQFF
TGTGCCAGCAGTTACGAGGTTAGCGGAAGGAATGAGCAGTTCTTC